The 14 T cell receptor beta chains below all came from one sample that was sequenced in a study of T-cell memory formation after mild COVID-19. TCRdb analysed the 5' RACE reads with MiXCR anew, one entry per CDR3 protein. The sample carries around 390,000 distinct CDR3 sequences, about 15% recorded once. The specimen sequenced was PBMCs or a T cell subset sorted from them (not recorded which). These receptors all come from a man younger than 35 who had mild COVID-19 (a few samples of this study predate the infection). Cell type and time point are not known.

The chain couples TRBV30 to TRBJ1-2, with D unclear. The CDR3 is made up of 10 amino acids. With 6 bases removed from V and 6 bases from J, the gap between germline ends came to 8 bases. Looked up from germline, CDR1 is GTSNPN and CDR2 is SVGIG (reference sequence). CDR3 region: CACQRDGYTF. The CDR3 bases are TGTGCCTGCCAGCGAGATGGCTACACCTTC.

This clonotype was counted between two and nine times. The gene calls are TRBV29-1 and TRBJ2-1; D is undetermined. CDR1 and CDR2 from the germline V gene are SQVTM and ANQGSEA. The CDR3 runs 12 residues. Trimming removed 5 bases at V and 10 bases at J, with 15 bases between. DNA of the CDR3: TGCAGCGTTAAGAAGCTAGGCCTCGAGCAGTTCTTC. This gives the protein CSVKKLGLEQFF.

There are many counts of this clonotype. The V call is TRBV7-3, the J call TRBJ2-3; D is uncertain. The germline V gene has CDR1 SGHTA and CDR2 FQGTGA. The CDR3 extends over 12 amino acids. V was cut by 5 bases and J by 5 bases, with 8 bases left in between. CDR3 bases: TGTGCCAGCAGCCCGGGCTTAGATACGCAGTATTTT. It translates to CASSPGLDTQYF.

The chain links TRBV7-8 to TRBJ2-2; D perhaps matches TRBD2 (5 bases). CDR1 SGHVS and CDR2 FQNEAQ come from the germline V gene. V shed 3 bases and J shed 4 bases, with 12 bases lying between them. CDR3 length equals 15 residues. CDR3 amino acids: CASSFPGERTGELFF. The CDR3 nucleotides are TGTGCCAGCAGCTTTCCCGGGGAGCGCACCGGGGAGCTGTTTTTT.

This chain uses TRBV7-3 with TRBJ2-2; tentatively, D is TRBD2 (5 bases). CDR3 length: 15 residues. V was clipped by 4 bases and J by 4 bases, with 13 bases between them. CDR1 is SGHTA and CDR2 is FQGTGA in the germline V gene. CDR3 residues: CASSSDAGITGELFF. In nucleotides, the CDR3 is TGTGCCAGCAGCTCCGACGCGGGTATCACCGGGGAGCTGTTTTTT.

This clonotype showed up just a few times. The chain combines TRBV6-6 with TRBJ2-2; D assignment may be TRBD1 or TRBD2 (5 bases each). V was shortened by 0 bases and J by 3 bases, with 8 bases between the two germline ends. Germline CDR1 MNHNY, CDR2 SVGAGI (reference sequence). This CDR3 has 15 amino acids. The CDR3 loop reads CASSYSPGHTGELFF. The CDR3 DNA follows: TGTGCCAGCAGTTACTCGCCGGGGCACACCGGGGAGCTGTTTTTT.

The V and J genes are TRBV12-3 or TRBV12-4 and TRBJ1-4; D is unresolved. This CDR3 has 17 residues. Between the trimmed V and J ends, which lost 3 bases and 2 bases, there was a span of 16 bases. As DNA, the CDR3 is TGTGCCAGCAGTTTTTTCGGGCAAGGAGAGACTAATGAAAAACTGTTTTTT. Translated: CASSFFGQGETNEKLFF.

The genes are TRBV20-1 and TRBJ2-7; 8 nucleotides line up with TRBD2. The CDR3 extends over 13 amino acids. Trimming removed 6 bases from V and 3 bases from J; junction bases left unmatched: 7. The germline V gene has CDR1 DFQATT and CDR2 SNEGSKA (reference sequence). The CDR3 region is CSARGGVVYEQYV. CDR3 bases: TGCAGTGCCCGGGGGGGCGTAGTCTACGAGCAGTACGTC.

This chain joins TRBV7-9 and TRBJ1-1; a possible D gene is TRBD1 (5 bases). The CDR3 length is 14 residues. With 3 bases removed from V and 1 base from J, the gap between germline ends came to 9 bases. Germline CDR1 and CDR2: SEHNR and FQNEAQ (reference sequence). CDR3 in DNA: TGTGCCAGCAGCTTTTCCAGGGCGAACACTGAAGCTTTCTTT. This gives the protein CASSFSRANTEAFF.

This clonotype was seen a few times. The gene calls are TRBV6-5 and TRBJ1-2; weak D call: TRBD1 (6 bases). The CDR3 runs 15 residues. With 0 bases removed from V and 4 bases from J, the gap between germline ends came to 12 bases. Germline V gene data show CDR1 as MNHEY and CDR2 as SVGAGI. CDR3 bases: TGTGCCAGCAGTTACTCGGCGGGACAAATCTATGGCTACACCTTC. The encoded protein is CASSYSAGQIYGYTF.

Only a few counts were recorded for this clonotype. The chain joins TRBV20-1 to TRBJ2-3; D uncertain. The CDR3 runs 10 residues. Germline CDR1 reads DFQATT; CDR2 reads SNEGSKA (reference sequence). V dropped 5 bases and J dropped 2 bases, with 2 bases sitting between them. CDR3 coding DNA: TGCAGTGCTTACACAGATACGCAGTATTTT. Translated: CSAYTDTQYF.

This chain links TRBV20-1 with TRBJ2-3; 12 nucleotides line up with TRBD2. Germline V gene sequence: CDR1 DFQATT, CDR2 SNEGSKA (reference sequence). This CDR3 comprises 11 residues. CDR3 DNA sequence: TGCAGGGGGACTAGCGGGCATACGCAGTATTTT. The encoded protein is CRGTSGHTQYF.

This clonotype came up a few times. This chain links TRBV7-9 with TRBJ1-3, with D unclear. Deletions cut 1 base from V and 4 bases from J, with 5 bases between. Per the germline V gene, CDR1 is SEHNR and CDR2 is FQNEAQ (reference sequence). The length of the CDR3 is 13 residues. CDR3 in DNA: TGTGCCAGCAGCTTAGGGCCGGGAAACACCATATATTTT. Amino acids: CASSLGPGNTIYF.

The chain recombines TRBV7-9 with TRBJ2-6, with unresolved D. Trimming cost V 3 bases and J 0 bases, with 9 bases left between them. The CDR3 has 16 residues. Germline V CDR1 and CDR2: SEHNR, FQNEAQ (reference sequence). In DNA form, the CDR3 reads TGTGCCAGCAGCTTTCCAGTGATCTCTGGGGCCAACGTCCTGACTTTC. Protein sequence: CASSFPVISGANVLTF.